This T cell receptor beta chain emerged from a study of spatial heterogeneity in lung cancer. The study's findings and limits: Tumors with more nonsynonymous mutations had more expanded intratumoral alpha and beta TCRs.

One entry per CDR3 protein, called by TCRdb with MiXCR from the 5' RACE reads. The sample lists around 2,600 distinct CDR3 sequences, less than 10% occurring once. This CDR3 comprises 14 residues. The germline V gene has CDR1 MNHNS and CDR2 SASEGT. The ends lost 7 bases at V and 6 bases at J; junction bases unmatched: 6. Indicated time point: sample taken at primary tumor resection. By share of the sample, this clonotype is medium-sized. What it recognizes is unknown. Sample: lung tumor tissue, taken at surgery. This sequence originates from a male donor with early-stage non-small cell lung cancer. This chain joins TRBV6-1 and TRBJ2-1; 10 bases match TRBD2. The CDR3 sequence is CASTRGTSVNEQFF. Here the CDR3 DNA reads TGTGCCAGCACGAGGGGGACTAGCGTCAATGAGCAGTTCTTC.